This T cell receptor beta chain was found in a study of blood T cell repertoires in COVID-19. Only in-frame clones appear in the TCRdb table, and some are missing; sequencing was by immunoSEQ multiplex PCR. The sample has fewer than 110,000 clones, 87% seen once. Sequenced sample: peripheral blood. The receptor was derived from a human donor in a cohort sampled during active COVID-19.

CDR3 coding DNA: TGTGCCAGCAGCGTAGGGAGTAGCGAGGGGGCCCAGTACTTC. Translated: CASSVGSSEGAQYF. The chain has TRBV9 and TRBJ2-5; possible D gene TRBD1, 6 bases. V lost 0 bases, J lost 9 bases, and 15 bases lay in between. Germline assignment: CDR1 SGDLS and CDR2 YYNGEE. This CDR3 has 14 amino acids.